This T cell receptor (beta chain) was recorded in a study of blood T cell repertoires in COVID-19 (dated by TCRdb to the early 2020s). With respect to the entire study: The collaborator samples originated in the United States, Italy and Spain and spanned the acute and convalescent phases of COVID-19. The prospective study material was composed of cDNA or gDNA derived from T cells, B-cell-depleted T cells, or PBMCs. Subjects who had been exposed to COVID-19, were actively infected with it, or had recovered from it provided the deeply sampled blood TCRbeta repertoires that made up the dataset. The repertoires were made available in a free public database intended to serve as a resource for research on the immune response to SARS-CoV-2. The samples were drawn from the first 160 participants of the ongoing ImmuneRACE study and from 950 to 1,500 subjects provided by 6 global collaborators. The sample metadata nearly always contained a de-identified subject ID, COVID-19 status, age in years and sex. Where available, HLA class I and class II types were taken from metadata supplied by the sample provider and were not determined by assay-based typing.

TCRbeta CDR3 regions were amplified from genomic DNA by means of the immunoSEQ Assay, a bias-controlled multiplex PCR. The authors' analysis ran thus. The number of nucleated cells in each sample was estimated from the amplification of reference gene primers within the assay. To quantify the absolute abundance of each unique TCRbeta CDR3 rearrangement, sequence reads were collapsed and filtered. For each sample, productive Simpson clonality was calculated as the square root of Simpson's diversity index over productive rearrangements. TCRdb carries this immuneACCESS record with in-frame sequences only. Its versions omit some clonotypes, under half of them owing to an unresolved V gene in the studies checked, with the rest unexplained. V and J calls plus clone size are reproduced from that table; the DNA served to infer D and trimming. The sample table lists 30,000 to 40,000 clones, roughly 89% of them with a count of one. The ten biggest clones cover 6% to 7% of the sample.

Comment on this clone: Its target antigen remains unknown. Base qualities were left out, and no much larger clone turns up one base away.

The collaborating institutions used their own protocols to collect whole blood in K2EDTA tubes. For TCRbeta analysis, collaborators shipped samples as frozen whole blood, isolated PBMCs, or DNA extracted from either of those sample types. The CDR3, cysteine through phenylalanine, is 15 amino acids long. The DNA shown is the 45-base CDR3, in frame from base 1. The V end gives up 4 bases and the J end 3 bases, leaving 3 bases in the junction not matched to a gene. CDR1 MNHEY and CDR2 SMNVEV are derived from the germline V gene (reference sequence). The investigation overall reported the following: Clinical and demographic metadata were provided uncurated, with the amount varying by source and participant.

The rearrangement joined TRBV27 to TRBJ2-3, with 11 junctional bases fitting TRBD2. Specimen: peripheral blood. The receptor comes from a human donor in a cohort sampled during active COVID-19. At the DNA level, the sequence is TGTGCCAGCAGTTCGGCTAGCGGGAGGACAGATACGCAGTATTTT. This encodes CASSSASGRTDTQYF.